This record looks at one TCR beta chain sequence and its context. The sample's time point: patch test 3, about 24 weeks after DPC sensitization. The treatment is: therapeutic diphenylcyclopropenone sensitization with weekly scalp DPC. The ends were cut back, 5 bases at V and 0 bases at J, with 14 bases in the middle. This CDR3 is built from 14 residues. Germline-derived CDR1 and CDR2 are DFQATT and SNEGSKA (reference sequence). The data belong to a study of human T cells and chemical hapten exposure. Overall study context: Diphenylcyclopropenone was administered weekly to the scalp of patients throughout the approximately 25-week study.

TCRdb processed the RACE reads anew with MiXCR; each CDR3 protein has one entry. The sample lists about 120,000 distinct CDR3 sequences; approximately 10% were seen once. The V call is TRBV20-1, the J call TRBJ2-7; tentative D call: TRBD2 (5 bases). The sequence came from a woman in her forties or fifties with alopecia areata. Some clones in this sample may be carry-over from other donors' samples. The material sequenced was whole blood, taken in connection with sensitization to the hapten diphenylcyclopropenone (DPC). The CDR3 protein is CSAQSLASSYEQYF. DNA for the CDR3: TGCAGTGCTCAGAGCCTAGCAAGCTCCTACGAGCAGTACTTC.